This T cell receptor (beta chain) was obtained from a study of blood T cell repertoires in COVID-19. Study at large: Some COVID-19 samples were acute and others convalescent; all came from the United States, Italy and Spain. T cells, B-cell-depleted T cells, or PBMCs supplied cDNA or gDNA.

The authors' processing: Scientists estimated how many nucleated cells there were by amplifying reference gene primers. This table comes from immunoSEQ multiplex PCR, and its TCRdb copy is limited to in-frame clones, with some not included. V and J calls and clone size are as listed in that table; D and trimming were resolved from the DNA. The sample records more than 200,000 clones, around nine tenths being singletons. The length of the CDR3 is 11 residues. Trimming cost V 0 bases and J 4 bases, with 3 bases left between them. In germline, CDR1 is DFQATT, CDR2 SNEGSKA (reference sequence). The V call is TRBV20-1, the J call TRBJ2-5; D is unclear. Sequenced sample: peripheral blood. The source of this sequence is a man in his thirties or forties with active or convalescent COVID-19. The DNA for the CDR3 is TGCAGTGCTAGAGATCTAGAGACCCAGTACTTC. It translates to CSARDLETQYF.